This TCR beta chain was captured in a study of T-cell reconstitution after alpha-beta-depleted transplantation in children. Whole-study results and caveats: Two months or so post-transplant, alpha-beta T cells reportedly derived from several hundred expanded graft clones. Where some patients showed high TCRbeta diversity at day 60, it came from recipient T cells and thymic progenitors that had survived. From newly produced T cells came most of the T-cell counts and diversity one year after transplant.

Unique molecular identifiers were built into the TCRbeta library. TCRdb called the PCR reads again in MiXCR, with one record for every CDR3 protein. Among approximately 490,000 distinct CDR3 sequences listed, approximately 10% were seen once. To note about this clonotype: What it binds is unknown. This may come from a read error, since a much larger clone is one base off.

The sequenced sample was PBMCs, obtained before TCRalphabeta/CD19-depleted stem cell transplant. The sequence came from a child aged 2-15 years with inherited bone marrow failure, due to receive a stem cell transplant.

The CDR3 sequence is CASSPTSVQETQYF. CDR3 DNA sequence: TGTGCCAGCAGCCCGACTAGCGTCCAAGAGACCCAGTACTTC. The chain uses TRBV5-4 and TRBJ2-5; TRBD2 matches at 8 bases. Germline assignment: CDR1 SGHNT and CDR2 YYREEE (reference sequence). The CDR3 extends over 14 amino acids. Germline trimming cut 4 bases from V and 1 base from J; bases unmatched to any gene: 3.